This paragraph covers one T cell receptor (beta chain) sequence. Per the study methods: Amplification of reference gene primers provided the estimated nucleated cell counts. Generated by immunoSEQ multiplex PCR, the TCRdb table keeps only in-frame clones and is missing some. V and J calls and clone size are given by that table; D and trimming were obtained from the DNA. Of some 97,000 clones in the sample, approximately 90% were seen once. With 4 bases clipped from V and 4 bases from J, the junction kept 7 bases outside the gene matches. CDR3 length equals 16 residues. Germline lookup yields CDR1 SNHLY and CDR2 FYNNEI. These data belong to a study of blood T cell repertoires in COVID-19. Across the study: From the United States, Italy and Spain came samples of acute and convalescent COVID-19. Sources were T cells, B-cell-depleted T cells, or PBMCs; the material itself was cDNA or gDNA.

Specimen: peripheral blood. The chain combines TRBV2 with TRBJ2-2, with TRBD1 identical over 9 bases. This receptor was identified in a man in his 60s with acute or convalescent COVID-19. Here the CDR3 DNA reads TGTGCCAGCAGTGTTGAAAACAGGGGGCTCACCGGGGAGCTGTTTTTT. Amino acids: CASSVENRGLTGELFF.